These T cell receptor beta chains were read from a single sample in a study of cytomegalovirus exposure and HLA in healthy donors. This table comes from immunoSEQ multiplex PCR, and its TCRdb copy is limited to in-frame clones, with some not included. Of fewer than 85,000 clones in the sample, approximately 74% were seen once. Sequencing was performed on PBMCs. The receptors originated from a man aged 35-49 years in good health and CMV-seropositive. Each CDR3 is given with its conserved first and last residue. D genes are given only for firm matches. Not every row has a clone size; where given, it reads once, few, many or a size class.

V: TRBV5-4; size: once; J: TRBJ1-5; D: NA; CDR3: CASSFGADQPQHF; DNA: TGTGCCAGCAGCTTTGGGGCAGATCAGCCCCAGCATTTT
V: TRBV28; size: few; J: TRBJ2-5; D: TRBD1; CDR3: CASRPQGRETQYF; DNA: TGTGCCAGCAGGCCACAGGGGCGAGAGACCCAGTACTTC
V: TRBV19; size: NA; J: TRBJ1-1; D: TRBD1; CDR3: CASSRTGLNTEAFF; DNA: TGTGCCAGTAGCCGGACAGGTTTGAACACTGAAGCTTTCTTT
V: TRBV9; size: NA; J: TRBJ1-1; D: NA; CDR3: CASSLPHTEAFF; DNA: TGTGCCAGCAGCCTACCCCACACTGAAGCTTTCTTT
V: TRBV5-4; size: NA; J: TRBJ2-2; D: NA; CDR3: CASSRGWGAGTGELFF; DNA: TGTGCCAGCAGTCGGGGGTGGGGCGCGGGTACCGGGGAGCTGTTTTTT
V: TRBV5-6; size: NA; J: TRBJ1-2; D: NA; CDR3: CASSLDGLSGYTF; DNA: TGTGCCAGCAGCTTGGATGGCCTGTCTGGCTACACCTTC
V: TRBV7-2; size: NA; J: TRBJ2-5; D: NA; CDR3: CASSQTVEETQYF; DNA: TGTGCCAGCAGCCAGACAGTAGAAGAGACCCAGTACTTC
V: TRBV4-2; size: once; J: TRBJ2-5; D: NA; CDR3: CASSSTSGQGGGETQYF; DNA: TGTGCCAGCAGCTCGACGAGTGGACAGGGAGGGGGAGAGACCCAGTACTTC
V: TRBV5-1; size: NA; J: TRBJ2-7; D: NA; CDR3: CASSLLEGEQYF; DNA: TGCGCCAGCAGCTTACTGGAGGGCGAGCAGTACTTC
V: TRBV10-3; size: once; J: TRBJ2-7; D: NA; CDR3: CAISKQAQLGHEQYF; DNA: TGTGCCATCAGTAAACAGGCACAACTGGGTCACGAGCAGTACTTC
V: TRBV11-3; size: NA; J: TRBJ2-1; D: NA; CDR3: CASSLAGLNNEQFF; DNA: TGTGCCAGCAGCTTAGCGGGACTCAACAATGAGCAGTTCTTC
V: TRBV5-1; size: once; J: TRBJ2-3; D: NA; CDR3: CASRLDFPDTQYF; DNA: TGCGCCAGCAGGCTGGACTTTCCAGATACGCAGTATTTT
V: TRBV6-6; size: NA; J: TRBJ2-1; D: NA; CDR3: CATRTSTYNEQFF; DNA: TGTGCCACAAGAACTAGCACCTACAATGAGCAGTTCTTC
V: TRBV28; size: NA; J: TRBJ1-2; D: TRBD1; CDR3: CASSSGTGSLYGYTF; DNA: TGTGCCAGCAGCTCCGGGACAGGAAGCCTCTATGGCTACACCTTC
V: TRBV29-1; size: NA; J: TRBJ1-1; D: NA; CDR3: CSVEGRLRGSEAFF; DNA: TGCAGCGTTGAAGGTCGTCTCCGGGGTTCCGAAGCTTTCTTT
V: TRBV4-3; size: medium-sized; J: TRBJ2-3; D: TRBD2; CDR3: CASSQDGGSGGAKDTQYF; DNA: TGCGCCAGCAGCCAAGACGGGGGGAGCGGGGGGGCAAAAGATACGCAGTATTTT
V: TRBV5-1; size: once; J: TRBJ1-1; D: TRBD1; CDR3: CASSQQGANTEAFF; DNA: TGCGCCAGCAGTCAACAGGGGGCGAACACTGAAGCTTTCTTT
V: TRBV5-5; size: few; J: TRBJ2-5; D: NA; CDR3: CASSPTARREETQYF; DNA: TGTGCCAGCAGCCCGACAGCGAGAAGGGAAGAGACCCAGTACTTC
V: TRBV5-8; size: NA; J: TRBJ2-2; D: NA; CDR3: CASSAIRDTLANTGELFF; DNA: TGTGCCAGCAGCGCAATCCGGGACACACTCGCGAACACCGGGGAGCTGTTTTTT
V: TRBV30; size: NA; J: TRBJ1-1; D: TRBD1; CDR3: CAWSVGDSGTEAFF; DNA: TGTGCCTGGAGTGTGGGGGACAGTGGCACTGAAGCTTTCTTT
V: TRBV18; size: NA; J: TRBJ1-4; D: NA; CDR3: CASSDQRGPHTTNEKLFF; DNA: TGTGCCAGCTCAGACCAGCGGGGGCCCCACACGACTAATGAAAAACTGTTTTTT
V: TRBV7-2; size: few; J: TRBJ2-4; D: NA; CDR3: CASSRPTGKNIQYF; DNA: TGTGCCAGCAGCCGACCGACAGGCAAAAACATTCAGTACTTC
V: TRBV2; size: NA; J: TRBJ1-1; D: NA; CDR3: CASSGDKAGDTEAFF; DNA: TGTGCCAGCAGTGGGGACAAGGCGGGGGACACTGAAGCTTTCTTT
V: TRBV6-6; size: NA; J: TRBJ2-6; D: NA; CDR3: CASSWAAGANVLTF; DNA: TGTGCCAGCAGTTGGGCTGCTGGGGCCAACGTCCTGACTTTC
V: TRBV30; size: NA; J: TRBJ2-3; D: TRBD1; CDR3: CAWSLPSGQGFTDTQYF; DNA: TGTGCCTGGAGCCTGCCATCCGGACAGGGGTTCACAGATACGCAGTATTTT
V: TRBV6-5; size: NA; J: TRBJ2-3; D: TRBD1; CDR3: CASRRTGKRDTQYF; DNA: TGTGCCAGCAGGCGGACAGGGAAGAGGGATACGCAGTATTTT
V: TRBV19; size: few; J: TRBJ1-1; D: TRBD1; CDR3: CASSTNTGAAFF; DNA: TGTGCCAGTAGTACAAATACAGGGGCCGCTTTCTTT
V: TRBV5-1; size: NA; J: TRBJ1-3; D: NA; CDR3: CASSLEQPGNTIYF; DNA: TGCGCCAGCAGCTTGGAACAGCCTGGAAACACCATATATTTT
V: TRBV5-6; size: NA; J: TRBJ2-1; D: NA; CDR3: CASSLGPRWEQFF; DNA: TGTGCCAGCAGCTTGGGGCCCCGTTGGGAGCAGTTCTTC
V: TRBV29-1; size: NA; J: TRBJ2-6; D: NA; CDR3: CSVEDQLGANVLTF; DNA: TGCAGCGTTGAAGATCAGTTGGGGGCCAACGTCCTGACTTTC
V: TRBV7-2; size: NA; J: TRBJ1-1; D: NA; CDR3: CASSGDSNTEAFF; DNA: TGTGCCAGCAGCGGAGACTCTAACACTGAAGCTTTCTTT
V: TRBV5-6; size: NA; J: TRBJ2-7; D: NA; CDR3: CASSSLGRREQYF; DNA: TGTGCCAGCAGCTCCCTTGGCAGGCGCGAGCAGTACTTC
V: TRBV7-3; size: NA; J: TRBJ1-1; D: NA; CDR3: CASSSSTATEAFF; DNA: TGTGCCAGCAGCTCCTCGACAGCCACTGAAGCTTTCTTT
V: TRBV5-4; size: NA; J: TRBJ2-5; D: NA; CDR3: CASSLEGGSTETQYF; DNA: TGTGCCAGCAGCTTGGAAGGGGGAAGCACAGAGACCCAGTACTTC
V: TRBV7-2; size: NA; J: TRBJ2-7; D: TRBD1; CDR3: CASSPDRASYEQYF; DNA: TGTGCCAGCAGCCCTGACAGGGCCTCCTACGAGCAGTACTTC
V: TRBV11-2; size: NA; J: TRBJ1-3; D: NA; CDR3: CASSPLDTIYF; DNA: TGTGCCAGCAGCCCCCTCGACACCATATATTTT
V: TRBV12-5; size: few; J: TRBJ1-1; D: NA; CDR3: CASGLGQKYTEAFF; DNA: TGTGCTAGTGGTTTGGGACAAAAATACACTGAAGCTTTCTTT